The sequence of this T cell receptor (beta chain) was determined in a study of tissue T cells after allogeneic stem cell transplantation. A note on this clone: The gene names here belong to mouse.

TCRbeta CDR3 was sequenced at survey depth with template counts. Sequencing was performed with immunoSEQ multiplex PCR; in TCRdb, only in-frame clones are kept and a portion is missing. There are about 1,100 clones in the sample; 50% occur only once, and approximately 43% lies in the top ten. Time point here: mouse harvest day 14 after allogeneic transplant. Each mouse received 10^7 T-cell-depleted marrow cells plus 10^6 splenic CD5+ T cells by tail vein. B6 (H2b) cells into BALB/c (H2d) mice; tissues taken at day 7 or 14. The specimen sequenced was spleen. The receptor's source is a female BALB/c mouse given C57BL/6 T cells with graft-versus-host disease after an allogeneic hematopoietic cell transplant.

CDR3 amino acids: CASSRDWGVEQYF. The CDR3 bases that were read are TGTGCCAGCAGTCGGGACTGGGGGGTGGAACAGTAC. The chain employs TRBV19 and TRBJ2-7; the match to TRBD2 covers 12 bases. The sequenced fragment ends 1 residue before the CDR3 boundary, so the rest is inferred from the germline J gene. The germline V gene has CDR1 FNHDT and CDR2 SITEND (reference sequence). The CDR3 spans 13 residues. The V segment lost 4 bases and the J segment 7 bases; nucleotides outside the gene matches: 3. The complete variable domain, with remaining parts taken from reference TRBV19 and TRBJ2-7, reads GGIITQTPKFLIGQEGQKLTLKCQQNFNHDTMYWYRQDSGKGLRLIYYSITENDLQKGDLSEGYDASREKKSSFSLTVTSAQKNEMAVFLCASSRDWGVEQYFGPGTRLTVL.